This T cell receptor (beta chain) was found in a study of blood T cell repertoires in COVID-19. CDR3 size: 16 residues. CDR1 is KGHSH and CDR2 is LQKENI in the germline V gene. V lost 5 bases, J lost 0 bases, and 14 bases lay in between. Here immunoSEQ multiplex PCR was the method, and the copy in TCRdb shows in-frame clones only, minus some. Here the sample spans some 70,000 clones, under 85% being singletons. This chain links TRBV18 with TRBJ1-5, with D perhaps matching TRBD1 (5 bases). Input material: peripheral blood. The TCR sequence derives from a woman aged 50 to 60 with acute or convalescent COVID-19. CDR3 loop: CASSSDQGYSNQPQHF. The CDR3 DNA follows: TGTGCCAGCTCAAGCGATCAGGGTTATAGCAATCAGCCCCAGCATTTT.